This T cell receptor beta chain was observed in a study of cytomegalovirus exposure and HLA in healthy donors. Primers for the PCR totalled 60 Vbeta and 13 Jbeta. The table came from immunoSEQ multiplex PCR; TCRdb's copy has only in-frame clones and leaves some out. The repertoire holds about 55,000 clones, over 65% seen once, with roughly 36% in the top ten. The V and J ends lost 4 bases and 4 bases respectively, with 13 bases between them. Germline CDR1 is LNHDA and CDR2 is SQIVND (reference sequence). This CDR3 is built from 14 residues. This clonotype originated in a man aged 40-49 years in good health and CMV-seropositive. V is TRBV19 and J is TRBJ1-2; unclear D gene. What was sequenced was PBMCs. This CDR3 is CASSTPGRGYGYTF. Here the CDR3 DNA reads TGTGCCAGTAGTACCCCCGGCCGGGGCTATGGCTACACCTTC.